This TCR beta chain stems from a study of identical twins (dated by TCRdb to 2016 to 2017). In terms of the full investigation: The study deep-sequenced TCR alpha and beta repertoires from monozygotic twins, unrelated adults of various ages and cord blood to test whether fetal clonotypes persist. To rule out contamination, replicate twin experiments were performed at different times with different library preparation protocols. The paper as a whole reports these results and caveats: Compared with coincidental sharing between unrelated individuals, out-of-frame TCR alpha sequences shared between twins had an excess of sequences with low generation probability. Because the same donors could not be followed over many years, conclusions were based on cross-sectional statistical analysis. Fewer insertions were carried by abundant cord blood beta clonotypes; a weaker similar trend was observed in young adult naive repertoires, while no such trend was observed in memory repertoires. In monozygotic twins, out-of-frame TCR alpha sharing was systematically underestimated by recombination models, although the models agreed with sharing between unrelated individuals. Invariant T cells such as MAIT and iNKT could partly confound zero-insertion analyses, though diverse VJ usage argued against this for most clonotypes. A weaker excess of twin sharing was found in beta out-of-frame sequences because the signal-to-noise ratio was lowered by fewer shared sequences.

Every donor was a healthy Caucasian. Three pairs of female monozygotic twins, all aged about 18 to 30 years, were included in the twin cohort. Miltenyi CD45RO+ enrichment and human naive T-cell isolation kits were used to isolate memory (CD45RO+) and naive T cells from PBMC. The CDR3 has 16 amino acids, counting the end cysteine and phenylalanine. Only the CDR3 DNA is retained, 48 bases long and in frame from the first base. The V end loses 5 bases and the J end loses 2 bases, and a stretch of 17 bases separates them. The germline V gene (reference sequence) sets CDR1 to MNHEY and CDR2 to SMNVEV. This clonotype was seen a few times. Its antigen is still unknown. There are no base qualities to consult, and no much larger clone falls within one base. Library preparation employed 5' RACE. Sequenced using an Illumina HiSeq 2000. A universal primer binding site was introduced by template switching, and a unique molecular identifier was present in the final cDNA, enabling accurate counting of TCR cDNA molecules. Specific primers in the conserved constant-segment region were used to synthesize first-strand cDNA for the TCR alpha and beta chains. To control for contamination, every cDNA library carried two barcodes: a SMART-Mk sample barcode plus Illumina barcodes. TruSeq adapter sequences and Illumina sample barcodes were added in two successive PCR steps. The Illumina HiSeq platform was used with custom primers to sequence TCR alpha and beta cDNA libraries. On the authors' methods: Unique molecular identifiers were extracted from raw reads with MiGEC, and CDR3 positions were determined with MiXCR. Recombination models were inferred per individual with the repgenHMM and IGoR tools using an EM algorithm. The analysis of shared clonotypes was done with the tcR package in R, with sharing normalized by the product of cloneset sizes. To study raw recombination without the effects of thymic and clonal selection, out-of-frame nonproductive sequences were analyzed. TCRdb reran the public reads through fastp at Q25 and MiXCR, keeping productive beta chains. Every CDR3 protein is listed once, alongside the most common genes and DNA of its rows. V and J calls and clone size were set by TCRdb, not the authors. This sample has fewer than 250,000 distinct CDR3 sequences in its table, and 6% to 9% of those were observed once. 1.5% to 2.5% of the sample rests with the top ten.

These data were also filed under a second study, of yellow fever vaccine responses in identical twins. From the second report: The authors reported that the T cell response to vaccination in identical twins appeared partly convergent and partly personalized. In the study, vaccine-responding T cell clones were precisely tracked in identical twins.

This clonotype was sampled from a woman younger than 35 in good health. The V gene is TRBV27 and the J gene is TRBJ2-3; the D gene is perhaps TRBD2, on 5 matching bases. The specimen was memory (CD45RO+) T cells sorted from blood. The cell subset or site label on this specimen signifies: CD45RO+ enriched T cells. The CDR3 region: CASSLTPGLITDTQYF. At the DNA level, the sequence is TGTGCCAGCAGTCTTACCCCTGGACTCATCACAGATACGCAGTATTTT.